Each of the 3 T cell receptor beta chains below was sequenced from the same sample in a study of human T cells and chemical hapten exposure. In TCRdb, the RACE reads were re-called with MiXCR into one record per CDR3 protein. There are fewer than 200,000 distinct CDR3 sequences in the sample; 25% to 30% occur only once, and less than 3.5% lies in the top ten. As for time point: pre-sensitization, week 0. Sample treatment: therapeutic diphenylcyclopropenone sensitization with weekly scalp DPC. Specimen: whole blood, collected in connection with sensitization to the hapten diphenylcyclopropenone (DPC). These receptors originate from a woman younger than 45 with alopecia areata. Some clones in this sample may be carry-over from other donors' samples.

This clonotype has just a few counts. J is TRBJ2-3 and V is TRBV7-8; TRBD2 might be the D (5 bases). V was shortened by 6 bases and J by 0 bases, with 16 bases between the two germline ends. From germline, CDR1 is SGHVS and CDR2 FQNEAQ. This CDR3 has 16 amino acids. The CDR3 spells CASSRENSPSTDTQYF. CDR3 DNA sequence: TGTGCCAGCAGTCGGGAAAACTCGCCTAGCACAGATACGCAGTATTTT.

The chain has TRBV18 and TRBJ2-7, with 8 positions matching TRBD2. Germline V gene sequence: CDR1 KGHSH, CDR2 LQKENI. There are 14 residues in the CDR3. J was trimmed by 6 bases and V by 0 bases; bases with no gene match: 4. The CDR3 DNA sequence: TGTGCCAGCTCACCACCGCCGGGAGGGCGCGAGCAGTACTTC. It yields the protein CASSPPPGGREQYF.

This clonotype has just a few counts. The chain joins TRBV6-6 to TRBJ1-2, with TRBD1 matching 9 bases. This CDR3 is 14 amino acids long. After removal of 6 bases from V and 6 bases from J, the junction contained 8 bases not matched to a gene. The V gene's germline CDR1 is MNHNY and CDR2 SVGAGI (reference sequence). The CDR3 reads CASSRGQGMDGYTF. For the CDR3, the DNA is TGTGCCAGCAGCCGCGGACAGGGGATGGATGGCTACACCTTC.